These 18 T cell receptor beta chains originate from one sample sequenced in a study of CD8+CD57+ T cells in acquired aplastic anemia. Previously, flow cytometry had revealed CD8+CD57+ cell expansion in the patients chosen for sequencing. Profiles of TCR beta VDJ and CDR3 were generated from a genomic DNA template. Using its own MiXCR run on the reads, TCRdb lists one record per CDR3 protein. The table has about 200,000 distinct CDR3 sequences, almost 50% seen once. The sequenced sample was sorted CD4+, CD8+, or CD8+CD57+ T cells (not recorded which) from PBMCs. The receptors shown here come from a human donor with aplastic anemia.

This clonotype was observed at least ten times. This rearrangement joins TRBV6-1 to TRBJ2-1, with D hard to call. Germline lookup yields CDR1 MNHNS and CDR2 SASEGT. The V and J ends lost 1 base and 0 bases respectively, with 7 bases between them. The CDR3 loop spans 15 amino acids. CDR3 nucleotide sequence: TGTGCCAGCAGTGAAGGCCAGAGCTCCTACAATGAGCAGTTCTTC. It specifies CASSEGQSSYNEQFF.

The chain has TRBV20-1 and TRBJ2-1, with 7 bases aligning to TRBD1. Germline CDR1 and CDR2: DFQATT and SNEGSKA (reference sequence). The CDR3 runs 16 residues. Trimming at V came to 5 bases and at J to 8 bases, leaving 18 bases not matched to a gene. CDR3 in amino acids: CSALSPPGQLNDEQFF. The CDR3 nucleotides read TGCAGTGCTCTTAGTCCTCCGGGACAGCTGAACGATGAGCAGTTCTTC.

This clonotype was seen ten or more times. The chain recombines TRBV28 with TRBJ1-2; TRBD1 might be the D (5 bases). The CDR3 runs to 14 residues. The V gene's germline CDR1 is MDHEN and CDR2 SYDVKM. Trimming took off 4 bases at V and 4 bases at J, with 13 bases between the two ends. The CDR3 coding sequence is TGTGCCAGCAGTTCCCTTGGAAGGGGCTATGGCTACACCTTC. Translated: CASSSLGRGYGYTF.

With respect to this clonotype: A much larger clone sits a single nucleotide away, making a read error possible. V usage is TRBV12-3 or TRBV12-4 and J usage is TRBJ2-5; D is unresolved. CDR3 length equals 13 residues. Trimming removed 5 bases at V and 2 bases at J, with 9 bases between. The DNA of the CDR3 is TGTGCCAGCAGTCTTGTTAGACAAGAGACCCAGTACTTC. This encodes CASSLVRQETQYF.

CDR3 amino acids: CASSLDRLGNTEAFF. The CDR3 DNA is TGTGCCAGCAGCTTAGACAGGTTAGGGAACACTGAAGCTTTCTTT. The rearrangement joins TRBV7-3 to TRBJ1-1; a possible D gene is TRBD1 (6 bases). The length of the CDR3 is 15 residues. The germline CDR1 and CDR2 sequences are SGHTA and FQGTGA. V was pared by 2 bases and J by 1 base, with 11 bases between.

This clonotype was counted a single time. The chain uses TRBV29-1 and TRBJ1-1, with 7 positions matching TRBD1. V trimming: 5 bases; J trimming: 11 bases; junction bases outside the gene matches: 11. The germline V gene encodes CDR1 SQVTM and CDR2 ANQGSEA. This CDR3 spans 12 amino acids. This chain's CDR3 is CSVLGEGADAFF. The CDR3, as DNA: TGCAGCGTTCTAGGGGAGGGGGCCGATGCTTTCTTT.

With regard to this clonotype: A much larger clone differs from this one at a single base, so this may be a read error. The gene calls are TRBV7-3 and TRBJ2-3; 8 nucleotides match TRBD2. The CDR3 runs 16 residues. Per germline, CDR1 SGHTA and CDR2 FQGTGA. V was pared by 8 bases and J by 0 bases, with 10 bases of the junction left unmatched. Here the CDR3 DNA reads TGTGCCAGCGGCTCAATTAGCGGGGTGAGCACAGATACGCAGTATTTT. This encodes CASGSISGVSTDTQYF.

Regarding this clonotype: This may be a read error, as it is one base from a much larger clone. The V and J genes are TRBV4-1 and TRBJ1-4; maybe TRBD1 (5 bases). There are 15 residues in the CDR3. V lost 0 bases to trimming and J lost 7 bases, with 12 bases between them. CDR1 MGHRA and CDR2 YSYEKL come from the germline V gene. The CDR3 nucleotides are TGCGCCAGCAGCCAAGAGACGGTGGGGGGTGAAAAACTGTTTTTT. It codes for CASSQETVGGEKLFF.

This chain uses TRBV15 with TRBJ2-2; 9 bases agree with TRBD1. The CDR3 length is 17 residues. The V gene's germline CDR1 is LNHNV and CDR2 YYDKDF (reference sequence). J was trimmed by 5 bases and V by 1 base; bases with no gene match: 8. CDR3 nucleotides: TGTGCCACCAGCAGAGTTCTAAGGACAGGGGTGACCGGGGAGCTGTTTTTT. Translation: CATSRVLRTGVTGELFF.

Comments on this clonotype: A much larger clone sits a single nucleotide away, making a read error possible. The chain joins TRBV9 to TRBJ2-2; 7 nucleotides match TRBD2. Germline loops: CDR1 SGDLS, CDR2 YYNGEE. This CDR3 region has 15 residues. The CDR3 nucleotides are TGTGCCAGCAGTTTTCGGGGGGAGAACACCGGGGAGCTGTCTTTT. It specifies CASSFRGENTGELSF.

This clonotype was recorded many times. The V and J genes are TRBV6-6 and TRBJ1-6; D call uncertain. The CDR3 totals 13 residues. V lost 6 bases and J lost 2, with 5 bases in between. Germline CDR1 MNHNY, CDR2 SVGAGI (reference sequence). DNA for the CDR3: TGTGCCAGCAGACCTACCTATAATTCACCCCTCCACTTT. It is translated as CASRPTYNSPLHF.

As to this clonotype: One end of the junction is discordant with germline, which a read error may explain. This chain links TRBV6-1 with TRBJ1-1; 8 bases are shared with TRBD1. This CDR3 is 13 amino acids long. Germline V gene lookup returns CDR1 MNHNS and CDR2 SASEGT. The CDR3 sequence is CASSELGQAPRRF. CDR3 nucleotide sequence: TGTGCCAGCAGTGAATTGGGACAGGCTCCCCGACGTTTT.

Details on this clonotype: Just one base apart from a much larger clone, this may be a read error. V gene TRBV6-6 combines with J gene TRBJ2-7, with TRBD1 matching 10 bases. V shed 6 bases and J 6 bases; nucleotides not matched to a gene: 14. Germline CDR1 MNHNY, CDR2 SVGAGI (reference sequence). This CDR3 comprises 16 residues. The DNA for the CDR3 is TGTGCCAGCAGGGAACCCGGGACAGGGGCCCTCTGCGAGCAGTACTTC. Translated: CASREPGTGALCEQYF.

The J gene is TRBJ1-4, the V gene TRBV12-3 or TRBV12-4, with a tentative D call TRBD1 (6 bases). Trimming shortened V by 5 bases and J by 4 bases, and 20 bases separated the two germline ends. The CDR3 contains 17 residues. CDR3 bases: TGTGCCAGCAGTCGTCACGGGGGGGGGGGCGTTAATGAAAAACTGTTTTTT. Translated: CASSRHGGGGVNEKLFF.

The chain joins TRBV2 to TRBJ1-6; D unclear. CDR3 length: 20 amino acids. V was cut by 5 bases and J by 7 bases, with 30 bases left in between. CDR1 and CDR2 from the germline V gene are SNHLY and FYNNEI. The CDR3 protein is CASSLRSTGSGRAGNSPLHF. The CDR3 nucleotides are TGTGCCAGCAGTTTACGCTCCACCGGCTCGGGTAGGGCGGGGAATTCACCCCTCCACTTT.

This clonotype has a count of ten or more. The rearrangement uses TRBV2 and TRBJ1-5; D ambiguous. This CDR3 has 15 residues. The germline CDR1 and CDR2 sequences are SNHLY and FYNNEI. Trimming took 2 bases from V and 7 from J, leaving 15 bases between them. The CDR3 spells CASSENAGVGQPQHF. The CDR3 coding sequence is TGTGCCAGCAGTGAAAACGCGGGCGTAGGGCAGCCCCAGCATTTT.

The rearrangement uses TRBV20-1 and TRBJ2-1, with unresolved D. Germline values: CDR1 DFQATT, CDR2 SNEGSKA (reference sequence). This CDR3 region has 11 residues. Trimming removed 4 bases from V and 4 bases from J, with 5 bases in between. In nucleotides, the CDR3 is TGCAGTGCTACGGGTTACAATGAGCAGTTCTTC. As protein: CSATGYNEQFF.

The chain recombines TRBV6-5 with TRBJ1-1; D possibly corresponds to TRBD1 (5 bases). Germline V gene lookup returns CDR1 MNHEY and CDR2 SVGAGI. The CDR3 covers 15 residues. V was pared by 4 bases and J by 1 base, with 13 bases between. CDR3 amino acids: CASSLYHTGNTEAFF. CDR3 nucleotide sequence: TGTGCCAGCAGTTTGTACCACACAGGGAACACTGAAGCTTTCTTT.